The clone carrying this T cell receptor beta chain was seen only a few times. The entry originates in a study of CD8 T cells in ankylosing spondylitis. The CDR3 contains 13 residues. Trimming left V 4 bases short and J 2 bases short, with 12 bases between. Germline CDR1 is SQVTM and CDR2 is ANQGSEA. MiXCR was run by TCRdb on the 5' RACE reads, yielding one entry per CDR3 protein. Altogether about 140,000 distinct CDR3 sequences are present, 7.5% to 9.5% being singletons, with the ten largest covering 7.3%. The sequence was obtained from a male donor with ankylosing spondylitis. V and J are TRBV29-1 and TRBJ2-7; possible D gene TRBD1, 5 bases. What was sequenced was synovial fluid, either unsorted or a sorted T cell fraction (not recorded which). CDR3 residues: CSVGQPFTYEQYF. The CDR3 DNA is TGCAGCGTTGGACAGCCGTTTACCTACGAGCAGTACTTC.